The 13 T cell receptor beta chains reported below all come from one sample, sequenced in a study of T cell changes during pregnancy in multiple sclerosis. TCRdb keeps only in-frame clones here, not all; method: immunoSEQ multiplex PCR. The sample carries approximately 20,000 clones, 70% to 90% recorded once. The sample was CD8+ T cells from peripheral blood mononuclear cells, taken in the second trimester of pregnancy. These receptors all stem from a female donor in good health, enrolled as a control in a pregnancy study.

This clone was detected once. The V gene is TRBV15, the J gene TRBJ2-7, with D perhaps matching TRBD2 (6 bases). This CDR3 contains 16 residues. Between the trimmed V and J ends, which lost 1 base and 3 bases, there was a span of 16 bases. Germline loops: CDR1 LNHNV, CDR2 YYDKDF (reference sequence). CDR3 in DNA: TGTGCCACCAGCAGAGGACTGGACGGGGGATACTACGAGCAGTACTTC. Translating gives CATSRGLDGGYYEQYF. Together with reference TRBV15 and TRBJ2-7, the CDR3 gives the full variable domain: DAMVIQNPRYQVTQFGKPVTLSCSQTLNHNVMYWYQQKSSQAPKLLFHYYDKDFNNEADTPDNFQSRRPNTSFCFLDIRSPGLGDTAMYLCATSRGLDGGYYEQYFGPGTRLTVT.

The table lists this clone with a count of one. The CDR3 spells CASSVAPQGARAEAFF. The CDR3 bases are TGTGCCAGCAGCGTAGCTCCCCAGGGGGCTCGGGCTGAAGCTTTCTTT. This chain connects TRBV9 to TRBJ1-1; 8 nucleotides match TRBD1. The ends lost 0 bases at V and 6 bases at J; junction bases unmatched: 10. Germline V gene sequence: CDR1 SGDLS, CDR2 YYNGEE. This CDR3 comprises 16 residues.

The chain uses TRBV1 and TRBJ1-5; TRBD1 reflects the table's D call only, with no check against the DNA. TRBV1 is an annotated pseudogene. The CDR3 length is 11 residues. The DNA for the CDR3 is TGCACCAGCAGCCCCAAGACAGACTTACATTTT. Encoded protein: CTSSPKTDLHF.

This clone is categorized as medium-sized. The chain combines TRBV9 with TRBJ2-7; TRBD1 agrees at 9 bases. CDR3 size: 14 residues. With V trimmed by 3 bases and J by 3 bases, 4 bases remained unmatched. Germline-derived CDR1 and CDR2 are SGDLS and YYNGEE. CDR3 sequence: CASSGDREGYEQYF. The CDR3 DNA follows: TGTGCCAGCAGCGGGGACAGGGAAGGCTACGAGCAGTACTTC.

J is TRBJ2-7 and V is TRBV9; tentative D call: TRBD1 (6 bases). CDR3 length equals 13 residues. Germline V gives CDR1 SGDLS, CDR2 YYNGEE. Trimming shortened V by 0 bases and J by 2 bases, and 6 bases separated the two germline ends. Here the CDR3 reads CASSVGGPYEQYF. The CDR3 coding sequence is TGTGCCAGCAGCGTAGGGGGGCCCTACGAGCAGTACTTC. Supplemented by reference TRBV9 and TRBJ2-7, the full variable domain reads DSGVTQTPKHLITATGQRVTLRCSPRSGDLSVYWYQQSLDQGLQFLIQYYNGEERAKGNILERFSAQQFPDLHSELNLSSLELGDSALYFCASSVGGPYEQYFGPGTRLTVT.

The genes are TRBV7-6 and TRBJ2-7, with 7 bases lining up with TRBD2. The V gene's germline CDR1 is SGHVS and CDR2 FNYEAQ. The junction had 9 bases not matched to a gene; V was cut back by 4 bases and J by 3 bases. This CDR3 contains 15 residues. CDR3: CASSSGGGEGYEQYF. The CDR3 DNA reads as TGTGCCAGCAGCTCGGGGGGTGGGGAGGGCTACGAGCAGTACTTC.

This clone has just one count. V gene TRBV6-1 combines with J gene TRBJ1-3, with no clear D. V was pared by 1 base and J by 0 bases, with 13 bases between. CDR1 is MNHNS, CDR2 SASEGT, per germline. The CDR3 has 17 amino acids. The CDR3 loop is CASSEVEAANSGNTIYF. The CDR3 coding sequence is TGTGCCAGCAGTGAAGTTGAAGCGGCTAACTCTGGAAACACCATATATTTT.

The V gene is TRBV29-1, the J gene TRBJ2-2, with 9 positions matching TRBD2. Germline CDR1 reads SQVTM; CDR2 reads ANQGSEA. The CDR3 consists of 15 residues. J was trimmed by 1 base and V by 8 bases; bases with no gene match: 8. CDR3 region: CSTARLAENTGELFF. For the CDR3, the DNA is TGCAGCACGGCGAGACTAGCGGAGAACACCGGGGAGCTGTTTTTT.

This chain joins TRBV19 and TRBJ2-7, with D perhaps TRBD1 (6 bases). Per the germline V gene, CDR1 is LNHDA and CDR2 is SQIVND (reference sequence). V was cut by 6 bases and J by 2 bases, with 17 bases left in between. The CDR3 is made up of 15 amino acids. The CDR3 reads CASSGRTALAYEQYF. The CDR3 DNA sequence: TGTGCCAGTAGCGGACGGACAGCCCTGGCCTACGAGCAGTACTTC. The variable domain in full, completed from reference TRBV19 and TRBJ2-7, reads DGGITQSPKYLFRKEGQNVTLSCEQNLNHDAMYWYRQDPGQGLRLIYYSQIVNDFQKGDIAEGYSVSREKKESFPLTVTSAQKNPTAFYLCASSGRTALAYEQYFGPGTRLTVT.

The chain joins TRBV4-2 to TRBJ2-2; possible D gene TRBD2, 6 bases. The V and J ends lost 1 base and 5 bases respectively, with 8 bases between them. Germline CDR1 and CDR2: LGHNA and YNFKEQ. The CDR3 is 14 residues long. This CDR3 reads CASSQGEETGELFF. CDR3 nucleotides: TGTGCCAGCAGCCAAGGGGAGGAAACCGGGGAGCTGTTTTTT.

V usage is TRBV5-4 and J usage is TRBJ1-4; D not certain. Germline assignment: CDR1 SGHNT and CDR2 YYREEE (reference sequence). Trimming shortened V by 0 bases and J by 3 bases, and 12 bases separated the two germline ends. This CDR3 has 16 residues. The CDR3 loop reads CASSLAGEVANEKLFF. CDR3 nucleotides: TGTGCCAGCAGCTTGGCCGGGGAGGTGGCTAATGAAAAACTGTTTTTT.

This chain links TRBV5-1 with TRBJ2-7; 7 bases are shared with TRBD2. In germline, CDR1 is SGHRS, CDR2 YFSETQ. CDR3 length equals 14 residues. Germline trimming cut 0 bases from V and 3 bases from J; bases unmatched to any gene: 3. This CDR3 is CASSLGPGGYEQYF. In nucleotides, the CDR3 is TGCGCCAGCAGCTTGGGGCCGGGGGGCTACGAGCAGTACTTC.

The rearrangement joins TRBV27 to TRBJ1-5; D may be TRBD1 (5 bases). CDR1 is MNHEY, CDR2 SMNVEV, per germline (reference sequence). The CDR3 is 12 residues long. Trimming took 5 bases from V and 7 from J, leaving 9 bases between them. The CDR3, as DNA: TGTGCCAGCAGTCCCGGGGGGCAGCCCCAGCATTTT. Translating gives CASSPGGQPQHF.